Listed below are T cell receptor beta chains from one sample, sequenced in a study of Ad26.COV2.S vaccination and SARS-CoV-2 variants. TCRdb's copy holds only in-frame clones and misses some; the assay was immunoSEQ multiplex PCR. The sample lists fewer than 500,000 clones; 89% were seen once. Sequenced material: peripheral blood, taken in a trial of Ad26.COV2.S vaccine versus placebo. Source of these receptors: a person aged 18-65 years who received the Ad26.COV2.S COVID-19 vaccine or a placebo. Each CDR3 is given with its conserved first and last residue. The order of the fields is CDR3 DNA, CDR3 protein, clone size, D gene, V gene, J gene. A D gene is named only where the DNA matches it firmly. Only part of the rows carry a size: once, few, many, or a class if the clone is expanded.

CDR3nt: TGTGCCAGCAGCTTCACCCGTATTGGCGGGAGTCAGTACAATGAGCAGTTCTTC
CDR3aa: CASSFTRIGGSQYNEQFF
abundance: NA
d_gene: TRBD2
v_gene: TRBV7-3
j_gene: TRBJ2-1

CDR3nt: TGTGCCAGCAGCTTAGATCCAGAGTGGCTAGTTGAGAGGTCAGATACGCAGTATTTT
CDR3aa: CASSLDPEWLVERSDTQYF
abundance: NA
d_gene: NA
v_gene: TRBV11-2
j_gene: TRBJ2-3

CDR3nt: TGTGCCAGCAGCTTAGCGCCAGCGGGAGTATGGTACACAGATACGCAGTATTTT
CDR3aa: CASSLAPAGVWYTDTQYF
abundance: NA
d_gene: TRBD2
v_gene: TRBV7-9
j_gene: TRBJ2-3

CDR3nt: TGTGCCAGCAGCTTGCGAAAATTAGGGACGACTCGGTACAATGAGCAGTTCTTC
CDR3aa: CASSLRKLGTTRYNEQFF
abundance: NA
d_gene: NA
v_gene: TRBV11-2
j_gene: TRBJ2-1

CDR3nt: TGTGCCAGCAGCCAATCCCCGGACGCACATACCTATGGCTACACCTTC
CDR3aa: CASSQSPDAHTYGYTF
abundance: NA
d_gene: NA
v_gene: TRBV4-2
j_gene: TRBJ1-2

CDR3nt: TGTGCCAGCAGCTTAGGAGGGGGCTGGGTAGCTTTCTTT
CDR3aa: CASSLGGGWVAFF
abundance: NA
d_gene: TRBD1
v_gene: TRBV7-8
j_gene: TRBJ1-1

CDR3nt: TGTGCCAGCAGTCCCAGGGCGCCTGGCACAGATACGCAGTATTTT
CDR3aa: CASSPRAPGTDTQYF
abundance: once
d_gene: NA
v_gene: TRBV6-6
j_gene: TRBJ2-3

CDR3nt: TGTGCCTGGAGTGCAGGGGGTTCAGCCAAAAACATTCAGTACTTC
CDR3aa: CAWSAGGSAKNIQYF
abundance: NA
d_gene: TRBD1
v_gene: TRBV30
j_gene: TRBJ2-4

CDR3nt: TGTGCCAGCAGCTTGCCAGGGACGGAGACCCAGTACTTC
CDR3aa: CASSLPGTETQYF
abundance: NA
d_gene: NA
v_gene: TRBV5-8
j_gene: TRBJ2-5

CDR3nt: TGTGCCAGCAGCGGGACTAGCGGGGGGTTGGTGGAGACCCAGTACTTC
CDR3aa: CASSGTSGGLVETQYF
abundance: NA
d_gene: TRBD2
v_gene: TRBV5-4
j_gene: TRBJ2-5

CDR3nt: TGTGCCAGCAGCTTAGAAGAGAGGGGGCTGTTTTTT
CDR3aa: CASSLEERGLFF
abundance: NA
d_gene: NA
v_gene: TRBV11-3
j_gene: TRBJ2-2

CDR3nt: TGCGCCAGCAGCCCGATCGCAGGGCGCAGCACTGAAGCTTTCTTT
CDR3aa: CASSPIAGRSTEAFF
abundance: NA
d_gene: NA
v_gene: TRBV4-3
j_gene: TRBJ1-1

CDR3nt: TGTGCCAGCTCTCCAACTAGTGGCGGGGACTACAATGAGCAGTTCTTC
CDR3aa: CASSPTSGGDYNEQFF
abundance: NA
d_gene: NA
v_gene: TRBV18
j_gene: TRBJ2-1

CDR3nt: TGTGCCAGCAGCTTAGGGGAACAAGTAGAGACCCAGTACTTC
CDR3aa: CASSLGEQVETQYF
abundance: few
d_gene: NA
v_gene: TRBV7-8
j_gene: TRBJ2-5

CDR3nt: TGTGCCAGCAGTTTCAGCGGGTGGACCTACAATGAGCAGTTCTTC
CDR3aa: CASSFSGWTYNEQFF
abundance: once
d_gene: NA
v_gene: TRBV27
j_gene: TRBJ2-1

CDR3nt: TGTGCCAGCTCACCCCAGGACAGGGCTGGCTACACCTTC
CDR3aa: CASSPQDRAGYTF
abundance: few
d_gene: TRBD1
v_gene: TRBV18
j_gene: TRBJ1-2

CDR3nt: TGTGCCAGCAGCCGCCGGGGGGGCCTGGAACAAGAGACCCAGTACTTC
CDR3aa: CASSRRGGLEQETQYF
abundance: NA
d_gene: TRBD2
v_gene: TRBV7-2
j_gene: TRBJ2-5

CDR3nt: TGTGCCAGCAGGAAGCTAACTAGCGGGAGGGAAACCGGGGAGCTGTTTTTT
CDR3aa: CASRKLTSGRETGELFF
abundance: NA
d_gene: TRBD2
v_gene: TRBV27
j_gene: TRBJ2-2

CDR3nt: TGCGCCAGCAGCCAAGATCGGGCCAGGGTGGGTCAGCCCCAGCATTTT
CDR3aa: CASSQDRARVGQPQHF
abundance: NA
d_gene: NA
v_gene: TRBV4-1
j_gene: TRBJ1-5

CDR3nt: TGCGCCAGCAGCTTGTCAACAGGCAGGTCGCCCCTCCACTTT
CDR3aa: CASSLSTGRSPLHF
abundance: NA
d_gene: NA
v_gene: TRBV5-1
j_gene: TRBJ1-6

CDR3nt: TGTGCCAGCAGTCCTGCTCCAGGTTGGCGGCAGAGGAGCACTGAAGCTTTCTTT
CDR3aa: CASSPAPGWRQRSTEAFF
abundance: NA
d_gene: NA
v_gene: TRBV28
j_gene: TRBJ1-1

CDR3nt: TGTGCCAGCAGCCAGAGGGGGGTCGACAATGAGCAGTTCTTC
CDR3aa: CASSQRGVDNEQFF
abundance: NA
d_gene: NA
v_gene: TRBV4-2
j_gene: TRBJ2-1

CDR3nt: TGTGCCAGTACCACACAGGGATCGGGGACTGAAGCTTTCTTT
CDR3aa: CASTTQGSGTEAFF
abundance: NA
d_gene: NA
v_gene: TRBV19
j_gene: TRBJ1-1

CDR3nt: TGCAGCGTTGGGGGTCGGGTTTCCTACGAGCAGTACTTC
CDR3aa: CSVGGRVSYEQYF
abundance: NA
d_gene: NA
v_gene: TRBV29-1
j_gene: TRBJ2-7

CDR3nt: TGTGCCAGCAGCGTAGCCGTCGGAATAGGCGGGGAGCTGTTTTTT
CDR3aa: CASSVAVGIGGELFF
abundance: few
d_gene: NA
v_gene: TRBV9
j_gene: TRBJ2-2

CDR3nt: TGTGCCAGCAGCGAAAGGGGTCACTCCTACAATGAGCAGTTCTTC
CDR3aa: CASSERGHSYNEQFF
abundance: once
d_gene: NA
v_gene: TRBV3-1/TRBV3-2
j_gene: TRBJ2-1

CDR3nt: TGTGCCAGCAGTGAAGGGGGACAGGTCTATGGCTACACCTTC
CDR3aa: CASSEGGQVYGYTF
abundance: NA
d_gene: TRBD1
v_gene: TRBV6-1
j_gene: TRBJ1-2

CDR3nt: TGCAGTGCTACTCGACAAGAGACCCAGTACTTC
CDR3aa: CSATRQETQYF
abundance: NA
d_gene: NA
v_gene: TRBV20-1
j_gene: TRBJ2-5

CDR3nt: TGCGCCAGCAGCCAAGATAAGGCTAGGAGCAATGAGCAGTTCTTC
CDR3aa: CASSQDKARSNEQFF
abundance: NA
d_gene: NA
v_gene: TRBV4-3
j_gene: TRBJ2-1

CDR3nt: TGTGCCAGCAGTTCTGCGCCGTTCACTGAAGCTTTCTTT
CDR3aa: CASSSAPFTEAFF
abundance: NA
d_gene: NA
v_gene: TRBV12-3/TRBV12-4
j_gene: TRBJ1-1

CDR3nt: TGCGCCAGCAGCTTGGGGGTAGCGGGCGAGCCGATGAACACCGGGGAGCTGTTTTTT
CDR3aa: CASSLGVAGEPMNTGELFF
abundance: NA
d_gene: TRBD2
v_gene: TRBV5-1
j_gene: TRBJ2-2

CDR3nt: TGTGCCAGCTCACCAGTAGGAGGGACAGGGGCGAACTATGGCTACACCTTC
CDR3aa: CASSPVGGTGANYGYTF
abundance: NA
d_gene: TRBD1
v_gene: TRBV18
j_gene: TRBJ1-2

CDR3nt: TGTGCCAGCAGCTTCCAGACTGAGGCTACGCAGTATTTT
CDR3aa: CASSFQTEATQYF
abundance: NA
d_gene: NA
v_gene: TRBV3-1/TRBV3-2
j_gene: TRBJ2-3

CDR3nt: TGTGCCAGCTCACCGAACAGGGGAATGAACACTGAAGCTTTCTTT
CDR3aa: CASSPNRGMNTEAFF
abundance: NA
d_gene: TRBD1
v_gene: TRBV18
j_gene: TRBJ1-1

CDR3nt: TGTGCCAGCAAATGGCGGGGGGGCCGGGCAGATACGCAGTATTTT
CDR3aa: CASKWRGGRADTQYF
abundance: NA
d_gene: TRBD2
v_gene: TRBV2
j_gene: TRBJ2-3

CDR3nt: TGCAGTGCCGCACATGGGGGGCCCCAGCATTTT
CDR3aa: CSAAHGGPQHF
abundance: NA
d_gene: NA
v_gene: TRBV20-1
j_gene: TRBJ1-5

CDR3nt: TGTGCCACCAGCAGACGGGGAAGCTCCTATAATTCACCCCTCCACTTT
CDR3aa: CATSRRGSSYNSPLHF
abundance: NA
d_gene: NA
v_gene: TRBV15
j_gene: TRBJ1-6

CDR3nt: TGTGCCAGCAGTTACGGTCCGGGCAGAGGCTCCTACAATGAGCAGTTCTTC
CDR3aa: CASSYGPGRGSYNEQFF
abundance: NA
d_gene: NA
v_gene: TRBV6-2/TRBV6-3
j_gene: TRBJ2-1

CDR3nt: TGTGCCAGCAGTCAACAGCAGGGCGGACTGGGTTCACCCCTCCACTTT
CDR3aa: CASSQQQGGLGSPLHF
abundance: once
d_gene: NA
v_gene: TRBV28
j_gene: TRBJ1-6

CDR3nt: TGTGCCAGCAGCTTATACTCAGGAGGGAATGGCTACACCTTC
CDR3aa: CASSLYSGGNGYTF
abundance: NA
d_gene: NA
v_gene: TRBV7-2
j_gene: TRBJ1-2